This entry concerns a single TCR beta chain. Germline CDR1 and CDR2: SGHRS and YFSETQ. CDR3 length: 14 residues. V was shortened by 3 bases and J by 2 bases, with 8 bases between the two germline ends. This entry comes from a study of shared clonotypes between healthy human individuals. Genomic DNA (from each subset) was split evenly across several immunoSEQ plates. Sequenced by immunoSEQ multiplex PCR; TCRdb stores in-frame clones only, minus some. Of 550,000 to 800,000 clones listed, around 67% are singletons. Sequences were obtained from memory CD4+ T cells sorted from blood. The subset here: CD45RA-negative fraction. The gene calls are TRBV5-1 and TRBJ1-4; the D gene is possibly TRBD1 (6 bases). The TCR originated in a woman aged 30 to 39 in good health. CDR3 amino acids: CASSWTVTNEKLFF. CDR3 nucleotide sequence: TGCGCCAGCAGCTGGACAGTCACTAATGAAAAACTGTTTTTT.